These T cell receptor beta chains were read from a single sample in a study of PD-1 blockade in classical Hodgkin lymphoma. Produced via immunoSEQ multiplex PCR; TCRdb's table is partial and in-frame only. The table includes tens of thousands of clones, around 80% detected once. The sequencing used peripheral blood mononuclear cells (PBMCs), collected before the second cycle of nivolumab. These receptors all come from a human donor with classical Hodgkin lymphoma. The CDR3 runs from the conserved cysteine through the conserved F or W. A D gene is named only where the DNA matches it firmly. Not all rows give a size; the values are once, few, many and, for expanded clones, a class.

d_call v_call clone_size cdr3_length cdr3_aa
TRBD1 TRBV7-9 - 13 CASRDRANTEAFF
TRBD1 TRBV11-1 - 15 CASSLARTGGSPLHF
TRBD1 TRBV13 once 17 CASSSFPQGAGTDTQYF
- TRBV18 few 13 CASSPGQNYGYTF
TRBD1 TRBV5-6 once 15 CASSLPGQGHEKLFF
- TRBV4-3 - 16 CASSSHVRNDNYGYTF
- TRBV2 - 12 CASAPGGYGYTF
- TRBV27 - 16 CASSLSMGRPNYGYTF
TRBD1 TRBV15 - 15 CATSSTGTGFYEQYF
- TRBV9 once 15 CASSVGRGYTGELFF
- TRBV19 - 12 CASSIIYGEQYF
- TRBV4-3 - 17 CASSQDPHREDYYGYTF
- TRBV9 - 15 CASSVEEGTYTEAFF
- TRBV7-9 - 17 CASSFLDRVSMNTEAFF
- TRBV30 - 14 CAWRGQGSNQPQHF
- TRBV4-3 few 17 CASSQDLERSSYNEQFF
- TRBV2 few 13 CASSEPGNYGYTF
TRBD1 TRBV9 - 15 CASSTSKMDRVGYTF
- TRBV29-1 - 13 CSVARTSTDTQYF
- TRBV10-3 - 18 CAISPGVDGRGSVWVYTF
- TRBV7-5 - 13 CASSLGARETQYF
- TRBV4-1 - 14 CASSQEERDQPQHF
TRBD1 TRBV28 - 13 CASSRGPGNTIYF
- TRBV21-1 - 17 CASSKGVKGTADSPLHF
- TRBV4-3 - 15 CASSRTGGPNQPQHF
TRBD2 TRBV7-9 - 16 CASSSPRLAPTGELFF
- TRBV2 - 15 CASSWSRSYNSPLHF
- TRBV7-9 - 15 CASSLAFAGAYGYTF
TRBD2 TRBV12-5 once 16 CASGLVREGWTGELFF
- TRBV28 - 15 CASSFPGPTREKLFF
- TRBV7-9 - 15 CASSLDRTLLYEQYF
- TRBV7-8 few 13 CASSLESRGEAFF
- TRBV4-3 - 14 CASSQEGGPYEQYF
TRBD1 TRBV28 - 19 CASSSHSPDRGRGQETQYF
- TRBV10-1 - 12 CASSRGTAEQYF
- TRBV19 - 13 CASSPAAGNTIYF
- TRBV29-1 - 12 CSVRGWNTEAFF
- TRBV15 - 12 CATSRLGNTIYF
- TRBV7-9 - 14 CASSLDLGIYGYTF
- TRBV7-2 - 16 CASSRRQDSYNSPLHF
- TRBV2 few 13 CASRSFGAYEQYF
TRBD2 TRBV9 - 13 CASGETSAYEQFF
TRBD1 TRBV4-3 - 18 CASSQVFGVRGRIGELFF
- TRBV9 - 13 CASSGGTGYEQYF
TRBD2 TRBV7-9 - 16 CASTPTSGGRTDTQYF
TRBD1 TRBV11-3 - 16 CASSRSGGARFGEQFF
TRBD2 TRBV9 - 16 CASRASGGISPDTQYF
- TRBV7-2 few 13 CASSLAGDMPQHF
- TRBV14 - 13 CASSQGGTYEQYF
- TRBV7-2 - 14 CASSLRRLQDGYTF